These 2 T cell receptor beta chains came from one sample sequenced in a study of response to subunit inactivated influenza vaccine. One entry per CDR3 protein results from TCRdb running MiXCR on the RT-PCR reads. The sample consists of 450,000 to 500,000 distinct CDR3 sequences, approximately 11% of them appearing once. The sequences come from PBMCs from blood, collected roughly 46 days after vaccination. The source of these receptors is a man aged 50-60 years who received an inactivated influenza vaccine.

The chain combines TRBV20-1 with TRBJ2-7; D unclear. This CDR3 has 13 residues. Germline CDR1 DFQATT, CDR2 SNEGSKA (reference sequence). CDR3 in amino acids: CPLPAADSYEQYF. In DNA form, the CDR3 reads TGCCCCTTACCAGCAGCAGACTCCTACGAGCAGTACTTC.

A few counts support this clonotype. V is TRBV7-9 and J is TRBJ2-7; D perhaps matches TRBD1 (6 bases). Looked up from germline, CDR1 is SEHNR and CDR2 is FQNEAQ (reference sequence). The CDR3 covers 14 residues. Trimming removed 1 base at V and 3 bases at J, with 10 bases between. CDR3 residues: CASSLEYRDYEQYF. The CDR3 nucleotides are TGTGCCAGCAGCTTAGAGTACAGGGACTACGAGCAGTACTTC.